This T cell receptor beta chain was captured in a study of T cells expressing NK-cell markers (TCRdb year 2020). About the full investigation: Three sorted T-cell subsets (CD3+CD56+NKG2C+, CD3+CD56+NKG2C- and CD3+CD56-NKG2C+) from fewer than 10 donors had their TCR beta-chain repertoires profiled. The study sequenced eight donors, all healthy volunteers chosen at random: three men and five women. Sequencing of the libraries produced 2 x 150 bp reads on Illumina HiSeq 2000/2500, MiSeq or NextSeq. Among the eight sequenced donors, only one was HCMV-seronegative, while the other seven were HCMV-seropositive. General conclusions and limits of the study: Those dominant clonotypes were again the most abundant among CD3+CD56-NKG2C+ cells in a handful of donors, at roughly 25-65%. Whether the expanded NKG2C-expressing T cell clones were specific for HCMV antigens was left unclear. In more than five donors, the dominant CD3+CD56+NKG2C+ clonotypes were found to rank among the top 10 CD8+ clonotypes and to make up about 1.0-7.5% of CD8+ T cells.

Including cysteine and phenylalanine, the CDR3 has 13 amino acids. No DNA is given. Sequencer: Illumina HiSeq 2000. The TCR beta cDNA libraries were made using 5'RACE template switching, a step that added both a universal primer site and unique molecular identifiers. cDNA synthesis was primed from the TCR beta constant segment, followed by two successive PCR amplification steps. Per the authors' processing: Reads were demultiplexed and grouped by UMI with MIGEC, and clonotypes were assembled and quantified with MiTCR. To exclude erroneous sequences, only TCR cDNA sequences supported by at least two reads were retained. The tcR package was used for downstream repertoire analysis, with clonotypes matched between fractions based on CDR3 nucleotide sequence plus V segment. Antigen specificity was annotated against VDJdb with VDJmatch, allowing one amino acid substitution in CDR3. After TCRdb reprocessed the reads, each CDR3 protein sequence was kept as one row, without DNA. None of the V and J calls come from the authors' own analysis; TCRdb made them. The sample's own table lists some 150,000 distinct CDR3 sequences. The ten largest clones capture 12% of the sample.

Details on this clonotype: Its antigen is unknown.

A commercial ELISA kit detecting HCMV-specific IgG in serum was used to determine HCMV serostatus. Peripheral blood mononuclear cells were isolated from blood by Ficoll density gradient centrifugation. The rearrangement combines TRBV12-3 or TRBV12-4 with TRBJ2-1; as DNA is missing, the TRBD2 call by TCRdb cannot be tested. This sequence was found in a man aged 18 to 29 in good health. Donor details come from another sample of the same person, matched by shared clones. The source material was blood T cells: a sorted CD56 or NKG2C T cell subset, CD4+ or CD8+ T cells, or bulk PBMC T cells (not recorded which). The CDR3 region has the sequence CASSNGLAGGQGF.